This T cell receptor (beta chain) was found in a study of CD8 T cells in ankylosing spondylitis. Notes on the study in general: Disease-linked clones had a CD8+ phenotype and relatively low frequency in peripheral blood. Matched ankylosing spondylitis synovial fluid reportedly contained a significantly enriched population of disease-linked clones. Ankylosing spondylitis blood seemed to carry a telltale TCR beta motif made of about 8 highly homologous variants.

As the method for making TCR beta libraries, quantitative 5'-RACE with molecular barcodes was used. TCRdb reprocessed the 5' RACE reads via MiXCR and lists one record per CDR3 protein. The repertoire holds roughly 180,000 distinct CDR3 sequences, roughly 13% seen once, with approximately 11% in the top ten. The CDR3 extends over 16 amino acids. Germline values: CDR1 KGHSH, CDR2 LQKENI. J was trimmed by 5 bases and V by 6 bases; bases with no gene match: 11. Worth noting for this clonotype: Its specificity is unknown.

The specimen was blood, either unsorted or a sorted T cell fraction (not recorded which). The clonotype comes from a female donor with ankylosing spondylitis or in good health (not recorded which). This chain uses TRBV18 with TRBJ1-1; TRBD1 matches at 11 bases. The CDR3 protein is CASSPDRGRTRTEAFF. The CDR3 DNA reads TGTGCCAGCTCGCCGGACAGGGGGCGGACAAGGACTGAAGCTTTCTTT.